This passage covers 2 T cell receptor beta chains from one sample sequenced in a study of blood T cell repertoires in COVID-19. Produced via immunoSEQ multiplex PCR; TCRdb's table is partial and in-frame only. Of approximately 240,000 clones in the sample, about 88% were seen once. What was sequenced was peripheral blood. Source of these receptors: a middle-aged woman who had recovered from COVID-19.

The V gene is TRBV19, the J gene TRBJ2-7; D is perhaps TRBD2 (5 bases). This CDR3 region has 13 residues. CDR1 is LNHDA and CDR2 is SQIVND in the germline V gene (reference sequence). V dropped 7 bases and J dropped 7 bases, with 17 bases sitting between them. The CDR3 reads CASTKAGRREQYF. CDR3 nucleotides: TGTGCCAGTACCAAGGCGGGCAGGAGGGAGCAGTACTTC.

The rearrangement uses TRBV24-1 and TRBJ2-7; D possibly corresponds to TRBD1 (5 bases). Germline-derived CDR1 and CDR2 are KGHDR and SFDVKD. The CDR3 sequence is 14 residues long. The V and J ends lost 4 bases and 2 bases respectively, with 11 bases between them. The CDR3: CATSDPRQTYEQYF. CDR3 bases: TGTGCCACCAGTGACCCAAGACAGACCTACGAGCAGTACTTC.